Following are 27 T cell receptor beta chains from one sample sequenced in a study of blood T cell repertoires in COVID-19. Some clones are missing from TCRdb's copy, which holds only in-frame ones; the method was immunoSEQ multiplex PCR. The sample records some 44,000 clones, roughly 90% being singletons. Sequenced: peripheral blood. These receptors were collected from a human donor in a cohort sampled during active COVID-19.

The chain employs TRBV7-2 and TRBJ2-1, with TRBD2 as a possible D gene (5 bases). V was shortened by 6 bases and J by 6 bases, with 12 bases between the two germline ends. The CDR3 spans 13 residues. Germline-derived CDR1 and CDR2 are SGHTA and FQGNSA. The CDR3 region is CASRPLASNEQFF. CDR3 in DNA: TGTGCCAGCAGGCCGCTAGCTAGCAATGAGCAGTTCTTC.

The CDR3 here is CASSPPTRAGTQYF. The CDR3 bases are TGTGCCAGCAGTCCCCCCACTAGGGCGGGGACCCAGTACTTC. This chain links TRBV6-6 with TRBJ2-5; D is possibly TRBD2 (5 bases). The CDR3 extends over 14 amino acids. Trimming removed 5 bases from V and 7 bases from J, with 17 bases in between. Germline-derived CDR1 and CDR2 are MNHNY and SVGAGI (reference sequence).

This chain uses TRBV30 with TRBJ2-1; D is uncertain. In germline, CDR1 is GTSNPN, CDR2 SVGIG (reference sequence). Trimming removed 4 bases at V and 8 bases at J, with 9 bases between. The CDR3 loop spans 11 amino acids. Here the CDR3 reads CAWMLSYEQFF. DNA for the CDR3: TGTGCCTGGATGCTATCCTATGAGCAGTTCTTC. Supplemented by reference TRBV30 and TRBJ2-1, the full variable domain reads SQTIHQWPATLVQPVGSPLSLECTVEGTSNPNLYWYRQAAGRGLQLLFYSVGIGQISSEVPQNLSASRPQDRQFILSSKKLLLSDSGFYLCAWMLSYEQFFGPGTRLTVL.

This rearrangement joins TRBV12-5 to TRBJ1-2; D might be TRBD1 (5 bases). The V gene's germline CDR1 is LGHNT and CDR2 FRNRAP. V was trimmed by 6 bases and J by 0 bases, leaving 11 bases between them. There are 14 residues in the CDR3. CDR3 amino acids: CASGRVGTNYGYTF. The CDR3 DNA sequence: TGTGCTAGTGGCAGGGTTGGGACTAACTATGGCTACACCTTC. The entire variable domain, with the rest obtained from reference TRBV12-5 and TRBJ1-2, is as follows: DARVTQTPRHKVTEMGQEVTMRCQPILGHNTVFWYRQTMMQGLELLAYFRNRAPLDDSGMPKDRFSAEMPDATLATLKIQPSEPRDSAVYFCASGRVGTNYGYTFGSGTRLTVV.

The chain employs TRBV6-5 and TRBJ1-1; D is possibly TRBD1 (5 bases). The germline CDR1 and CDR2 sequences are MNHEY and SVGAGI. The CDR3 is made up of 13 amino acids. Trimming removed 6 bases at V and 1 base at J, with 9 bases between. CDR3 DNA sequence: TGTGCCAGCAGGACAGATAGGAACACTGAAGCTTTCTTT. This translates into CASRTDRNTEAFF.

This clone is a singleton in its sample. This sequence joins TRBV10-1 and TRBJ2-4; perhaps TRBD2 as D (7 bases). The V end was cut by 7 bases, the J end by 3 bases, with 22 bases between. From germline, CDR1 is WNHNN and CDR2 SYGVQD (reference sequence). CDR3 length: 17 amino acids. CDR3 protein: CASTLWGGPRGKNIQYF. For the CDR3, the DNA is TGCGCCAGCACCCTCTGGGGGGGCCCCCGTGGCAAAAACATTCAGTACTTC.

This sequence joins TRBV7-2 and TRBJ2-1; maybe TRBD2 (7 bases). V shed 5 bases and J shed 1 base, with 15 bases lying between them. CDR3 length: 16 residues. CDR1 and CDR2 from the germline V gene are SGHTA and FQGNSA. CDR3 nucleotide sequence: TGTGCCAGCAGCCCCTCGAGGGGGGGATCCTACAATGAGCAGTTCTTC. It codes for CASSPSRGGSYNEQFF.

The chain couples TRBV7-2 to TRBJ2-1; D gene ambiguous. Between the trimmed V and J ends, which lost 3 bases and 3 bases, there was a span of 6 bases. From germline, CDR1 is SGHTA and CDR2 FQGNSA. This CDR3 region has 13 residues. DNA of the CDR3: TGTGCCAGCAGCTTTACAGACTACAATGAGCAGTTCTTC. Protein product: CASSFTDYNEQFF. Full variable domain (outside the CDR3, taken from reference TRBV7-2 and TRBJ2-1): GAGVSQSPSNKVTEKGKDVELRCDPISGHTALYWYRQSLGQGLEFLIYFQGNSAPDKSGLPSDRFSAERTGGSVSTLTIQRTQQEDSAVYLCASSFTDYNEQFFGPGTRLTVL.

The V and J genes are TRBV7-9 and TRBJ2-1; 7 nucleotides match TRBD2. Germline V lookup: CDR1 SEHNR, CDR2 FQNEAQ (reference sequence). The CDR3 length is 13 residues. The trim removed 3 bases at V and 4 bases at J, leaving 0 bases unmatched. CDR3 sequence: CASSFSGYNEQFF. DNA for the CDR3: TGTGCCAGCAGCTTTAGCGGGTACAATGAGCAGTTCTTC.

This clone was seen a handful of times. The J gene is TRBJ1-2, the V gene TRBV19; D is unclear. Trimming left V 6 bases short and J 0 bases short, with 5 bases between. CDR1 LNHDA and CDR2 SQIVND come from the germline V gene (reference sequence). The CDR3 consists of 12 residues. The CDR3 loop reads CASRLPNYGYTF. In DNA form, the CDR3 reads TGTGCCAGTAGACTTCCTAACTATGGCTACACCTTC.

The rearrangement links TRBV27 to TRBJ2-7; TRBD1 agrees at 7 bases. The CDR3 sequence is 14 residues long. After removal of 2 bases from V and 5 bases from J, the junction contained 6 bases not matched to a gene. The germline V gene has CDR1 MNHEY and CDR2 SMNVEV (reference sequence). CDR3 DNA: TGTGCCAGCAGTTTAGCGACAGGGACCCACGAGCAGTACTTC. Protein sequence: CASSLATGTHEQYF.

This chain joins TRBV11-2 and TRBJ2-5; D possibly corresponds to TRBD1 (5 bases). The germline CDR1 and CDR2 sequences are SGHAT and FQNNGV. The CDR3 covers 15 residues. The germline V and J ends were trimmed by 1 base and 1 base, with 10 bases remaining between them. CDR3 sequence: CASSLVPGPQETQYF. The CDR3 nucleotides read TGTGCCAGCAGCTTAGTTCCAGGGCCCCAAGAGACCCAGTACTTC.

The genes are TRBV19 and TRBJ1-1, with D unclear. CDR1 LNHDA and CDR2 SQIVND come from the germline V gene (reference sequence). Trimming took 7 bases from V and 1 from J, leaving 10 bases between them. This CDR3 has 13 residues. The CDR3 bases are TGTGCCAGTATGGACTCACCGAACACTGAAGCTTTCTTT. Its protein product is CASMDSPNTEAFF.

This rearrangement joins TRBV6-1 to TRBJ2-4, with a weak D call TRBD2 (6 bases). The ends were cut back, 0 bases at V and 6 bases at J, with 15 bases in the middle. Germline CDR1 and CDR2: MNHNS and SASEGT. This CDR3 has 16 amino acids. The CDR3 DNA reads TGTGCCAGCAGTGAAGCCTTTCCCCGGGGGAGAAACATTCAGTACTTC. Its protein is CASSEAFPRGRNIQYF.

The chain links TRBV7-9 to TRBJ1-3; the D gene is possibly TRBD1 (5 bases). The CDR3 is 14 amino acids. Germline CDR1 reads SEHNR; CDR2 reads FQNEAQ (reference sequence). Trimming shortened V by 5 bases and J by 0 bases, and 8 bases separated the two germline ends. In DNA, the CDR3 is TGTGCCAGCAGCCGCAGGGCCTCTGGAAACACCATATATTTT. Translation: CASSRRASGNTIYF.

This clone appeared once. The CDR3 region has the DNA TGTGCCAGCCGAGGGACATCGAACACTGAAGCTTTCTTT. Encoded protein: CASRGTSNTEAFF. The V gene is TRBV27, the J gene TRBJ1-1, with TRBD1 as a possible D gene (6 bases). The CDR3 contains 13 residues. Trimming shortened V by 8 bases and J by 1 base, and 11 bases separated the two germline ends. The germline V gene has CDR1 MNHEY and CDR2 SMNVEV (reference sequence).

This chain links TRBV6-2 or TRBV6-3 with TRBJ2-7; 10 bases match TRBD1. In germline, CDR1 is MNHEY, CDR2 SVGEGT. With V trimmed by 6 bases and J by 2 bases, 4 bases remained unmatched. The CDR3 runs 14 residues. CDR3 nucleotides: TGTGCCAGCAGCAGGACAGGGGGGACCTACGAGCAGTACTTC. It specifies CASSRTGGTYEQYF.

V usage is TRBV3-1 (or the pseudogene TRBV3-2) and J usage is TRBJ2-3; 7 bases fit TRBD2. Germline V lookup: CDR1 LGHDT, CDR2 YNNKEL (reference sequence). The CDR3 sequence is 16 residues long. V lost 2 bases to trimming and J lost 3 bases; unmatched junction nucleotides: 8. The CDR3 nucleotides read TGTGCCAGCAGCCAACCCACTAGCGTTTCAACAGATACGCAGTATTTT. Translating gives CASSQPTSVSTDTQYF.

The gene calls are TRBV9 and TRBJ2-3; D is unclear. The CDR3 spans 12 residues. Per germline, CDR1 SGDLS and CDR2 YYNGEE. Deletions cut 4 bases from V and 3 bases from J, with 6 bases between. The CDR3 nucleotides are TGTGCCAGCAGCCCCCGGACAGATACGCAGTATTTT. Its protein product is CASSPRTDTQYF.

The gene calls are TRBV28 and TRBJ1-2; TRBD1 matches 7 bases. The CDR3 spans 13 residues. The V gene end was trimmed by 6 bases and the J gene end by 5 bases; junction bases not matched to a gene: 6. Germline values: CDR1 MDHEN, CDR2 SYDVKM. CDR3 DNA: TGTGCCAGCAGCCCGACAGGGCCTTATGGCTACACCTTC. Encoded protein: CASSPTGPYGYTF.

The chain combines TRBV4-3 with TRBJ1-1; 7 nucleotides agree with TRBD1. CDR1 and CDR2 (germline): LGHNA, YSLEER. The CDR3 is 14 amino acids. V shed 3 bases, J shed 2 bases, and the junction held 3 bases outside the gene matches. The CDR3, as DNA: TGCGCCAGCAGCCACGACAGGGCCAACACTGAAGCTTTCTTT. The encoded protein is CASSHDRANTEAFF.

The rearrangement uses TRBV24-1 and TRBJ2-3, with a weak D call TRBD1 (5 bases). Germline V gene data show CDR1 as KGHDR and CDR2 as SFDVKD. Between the trimmed V and J ends, which lost 3 bases and 2 bases, there was a span of 14 bases. This CDR3 comprises 16 residues. The CDR3 nucleotides read TGTGCCACCAGTGATCCGCTAGGGGCTCCCACAGATACGCAGTATTTT. Translating it yields CATSDPLGAPTDTQYF.

The chain recombines TRBV28 with TRBJ2-1; tentatively, D is TRBD2 (5 bases). Germline V CDR1 and CDR2: MDHEN, SYDVKM. The CDR3 contains 14 residues. Trimming shortened V by 1 base and J by 15 bases, and 19 bases separated the two germline ends. CDR3 sequence reads: CASSLSVQTRGPFF. The CDR3 coding sequence is TGTGCCAGCAGTTTATCGGTACAGACTCGGGGTCCGTTCTTC.

The chain recombines TRBV6-4 with TRBJ2-2; TRBD2 agrees at 13 bases. The CDR3 is 16 residues long. CDR1 is MRHNA and CDR2 is SNTAGT in the germline V gene. Trimming removed 2 bases from V and 6 bases from J; junction bases left unmatched: 3. CDR3 sequence reads: CASSDRTSGSPGELFF. The CDR3 nucleotides read TGTGCCAGCAGTGACCGGACTAGCGGGAGCCCCGGGGAGCTGTTTTTT.

The chain has TRBV5-1 and TRBJ2-3; TRBD1 matches at 8 bases. Trimming removed 0 bases from V and 4 bases from J; junction bases left unmatched: 4. The CDR3 runs to 15 residues. The germline CDR1 and CDR2 sequences are SGHRS and YFSETQ. The CDR3 DNA reads TGCGCCAGCAGCTTGGTGACAGGGGTAGCAGATACGCAGTATTTT. Its translation is CASSLVTGVADTQYF.

The V and J genes are TRBV29-1 and TRBJ2-1, with 11 bases fitting TRBD1. Germline CDR1 SQVTM, CDR2 ANQGSEA. J gave up 3 bases and V 6 bases, and 4 bases lay outside the gene matches. This CDR3 has 14 residues. CDR3 coding DNA: TGCAGCGTAGGGACAGGGGGGTTCTACAATGAGCAGTTCTTC. Encoded protein: CSVGTGGFYNEQFF.

The V call is TRBV19, the J call TRBJ1-2; 8 bases fit TRBD1. This CDR3 spans 14 amino acids. CDR1 and CDR2 (germline): LNHDA, SQIVND (reference sequence). V was clipped by 4 bases and J by 8 bases; unmatched bases: 9. In DNA form, the CDR3 reads TGTGCCAGTAGTACCGGGACAGGATTGAGGGGCTACACCTTC. Its translation is CASSTGTGLRGYTF.